This T cell receptor beta chain was observed in a study of T-cell reconstitution after alpha-beta-depleted transplantation in children. The CDR3 extends over 12 amino acids. Trimming removed 5 bases from V and 4 bases from J, with 11 bases in between. CDR1 is DFQATT and CDR2 is SNEGSKA in the germline V gene (reference sequence). This clonotype was detected ten times or more. Unique molecular identifiers were incorporated during preparation of the TCRbeta library. From the PCR reads, TCRdb called clonotypes with MiXCR, one entry per CDR3 protein. The table has about 370,000 distinct CDR3 sequences, around 20% seen once.

This chain uses TRBV20-1 with TRBJ2-5; D remains ambiguous. This specimen consisted of PBMCs from the stem cell graft donor, obtained from the stem cell graft. The receptor comes from a human donor who donated a stem cell graft to a child with acute myeloid leukemia. The CDR3 loop reads CSAGVRRETQYF. CDR3 DNA sequence: TGCAGTGCTGGGGTTAGGAGAGAGACCCAGTACTTC.